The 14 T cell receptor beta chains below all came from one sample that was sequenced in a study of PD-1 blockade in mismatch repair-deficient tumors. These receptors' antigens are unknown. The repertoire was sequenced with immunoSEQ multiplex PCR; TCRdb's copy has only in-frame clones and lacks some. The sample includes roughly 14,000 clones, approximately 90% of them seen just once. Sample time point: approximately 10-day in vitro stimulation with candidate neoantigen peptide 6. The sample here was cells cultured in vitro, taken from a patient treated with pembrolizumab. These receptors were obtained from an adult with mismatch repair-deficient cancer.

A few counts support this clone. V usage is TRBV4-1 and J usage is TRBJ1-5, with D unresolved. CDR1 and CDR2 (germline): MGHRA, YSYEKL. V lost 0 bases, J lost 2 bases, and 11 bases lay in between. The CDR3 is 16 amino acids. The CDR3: CASSQEGQDGNQPQHF. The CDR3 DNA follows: TGCGCCAGCAGCCAAGAAGGCCAAGATGGCAATCAGCCCCAGCATTTT.

CDR3 DNA: TGTGCCAGCAGTTCACCCAGGGGTAGCGGGAGGCCCGGGGTCACCGGGGAGCTGTTTTTT. This translates into CASSSPRGSGRPGVTGELFF. The rearrangement links TRBV28 to TRBJ2-2, with 10 bases lining up with TRBD2. The V gene end was trimmed by 4 bases and the J gene end by 4 bases; junction bases not matched to a gene: 18. Looked up from germline, CDR1 is MDHEN and CDR2 is SYDVKM. The CDR3 consists of 20 residues.

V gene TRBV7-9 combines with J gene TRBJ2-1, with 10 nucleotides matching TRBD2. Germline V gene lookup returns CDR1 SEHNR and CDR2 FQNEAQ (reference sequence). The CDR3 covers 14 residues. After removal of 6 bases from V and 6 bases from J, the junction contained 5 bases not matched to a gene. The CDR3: CASRASGSSNEQFF. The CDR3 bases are TGTGCCAGCAGGGCTAGCGGGAGTTCCAATGAGCAGTTCTTC.

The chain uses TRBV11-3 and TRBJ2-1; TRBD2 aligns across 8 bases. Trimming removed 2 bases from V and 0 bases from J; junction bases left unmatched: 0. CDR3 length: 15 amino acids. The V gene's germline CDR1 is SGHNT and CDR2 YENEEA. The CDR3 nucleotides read TGTGCCAGCAGCTTAAGCGGGAGCTCCTACAATGAGCAGTTCTTC. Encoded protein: CASSLSGSSYNEQFF.

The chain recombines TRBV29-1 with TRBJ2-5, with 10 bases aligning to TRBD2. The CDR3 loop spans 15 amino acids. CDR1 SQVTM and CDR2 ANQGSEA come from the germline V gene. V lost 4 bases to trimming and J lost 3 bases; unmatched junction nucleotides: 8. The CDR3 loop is CSVGTSGRVEETQYF. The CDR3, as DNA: TGCAGCGTTGGGACTAGCGGAAGAGTCGAAGAGACCCAGTACTTC. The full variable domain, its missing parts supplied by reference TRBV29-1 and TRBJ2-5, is SAVISQKPSRDICQRGTSLTIQCQVDSQVTMMFWYRQQPGQSLTLIATANQGSEATYESGFVIDKFPISRPNLTFSTLTVSNMSPEDSSIYLCSVGTSGRVEETQYFGPGTRLLVL.

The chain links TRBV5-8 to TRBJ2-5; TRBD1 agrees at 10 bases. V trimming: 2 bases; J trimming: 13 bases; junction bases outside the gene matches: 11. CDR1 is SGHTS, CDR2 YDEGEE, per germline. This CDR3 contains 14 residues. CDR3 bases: TGTGCCAGCAGCTTCACCGGGACAGGGGATTTCACGTACTTC. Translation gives CASSFTGTGDFTYF.

DNA of the CDR3: TGTGCCAGCGGAAACTACGAGCAGTACTTC. Translation: CASGNYEQYF. This rearrangement joins TRBV28 to TRBJ2-7; D remains unclear. This CDR3 spans 10 amino acids. V was pared by 8 bases and J by 3 bases, with 5 bases between. Germline CDR1 MDHEN, CDR2 SYDVKM.

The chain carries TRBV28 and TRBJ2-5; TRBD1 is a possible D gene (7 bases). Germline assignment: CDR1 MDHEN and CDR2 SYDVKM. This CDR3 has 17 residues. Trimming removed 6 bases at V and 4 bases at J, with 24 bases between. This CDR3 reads CASSLYKAGGIGETQYF. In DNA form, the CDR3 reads TGTGCCAGCAGCCTTTACAAAGCAGGGGGGATTGGAGAGACCCAGTACTTC.

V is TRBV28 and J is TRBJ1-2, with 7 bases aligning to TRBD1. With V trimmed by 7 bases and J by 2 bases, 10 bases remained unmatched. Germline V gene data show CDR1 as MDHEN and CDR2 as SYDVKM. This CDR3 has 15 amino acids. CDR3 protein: CASTFHYRGNYGYTF. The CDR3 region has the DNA TGTGCCAGCACATTCCATTACAGGGGCAACTATGGCTACACCTTC.

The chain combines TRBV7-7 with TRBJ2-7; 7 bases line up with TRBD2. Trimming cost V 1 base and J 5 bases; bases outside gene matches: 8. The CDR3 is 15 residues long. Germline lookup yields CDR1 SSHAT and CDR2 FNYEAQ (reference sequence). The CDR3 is CASSLGVAGPHEQYF. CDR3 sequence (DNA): TGTGCCAGCAGCTTAGGGGTAGCGGGCCCCCACGAGCAGTACTTC.

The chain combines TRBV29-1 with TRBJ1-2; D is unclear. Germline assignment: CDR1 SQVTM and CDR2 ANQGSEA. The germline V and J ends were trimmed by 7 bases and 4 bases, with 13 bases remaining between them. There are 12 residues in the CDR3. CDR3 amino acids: CSAAREGYGYTF. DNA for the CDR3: TGCAGCGCCGCACGGGAAGGCTATGGCTACACCTTC.

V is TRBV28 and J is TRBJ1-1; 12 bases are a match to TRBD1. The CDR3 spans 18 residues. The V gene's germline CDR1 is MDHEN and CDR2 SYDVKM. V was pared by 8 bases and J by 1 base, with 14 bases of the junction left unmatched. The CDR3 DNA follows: TGTGCCAGCGGCCTTCCAACTCCGGGACAGGGGGCGAACACTGAAGCTTTCTTT. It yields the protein CASGLPTPGQGANTEAFF.

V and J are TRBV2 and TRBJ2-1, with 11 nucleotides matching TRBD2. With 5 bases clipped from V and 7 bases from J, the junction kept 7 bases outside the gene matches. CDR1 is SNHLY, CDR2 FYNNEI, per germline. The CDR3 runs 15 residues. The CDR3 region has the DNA TGTGCCAGCAGTCCTCTAGCGGGAGGATATAATGAGCAGTTCTTC. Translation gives CASSPLAGGYNEQFF.

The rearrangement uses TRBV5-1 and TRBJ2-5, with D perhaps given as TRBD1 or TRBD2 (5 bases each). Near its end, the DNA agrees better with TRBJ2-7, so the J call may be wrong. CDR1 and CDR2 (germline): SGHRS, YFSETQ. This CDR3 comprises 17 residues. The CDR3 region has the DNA TGCGCCAGCAGCTTGGATTTCCCTCGGGGCTACTCCTACGAGCAGTACTTC. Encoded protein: CASSLDFPRGYSYEQYF.